A selection of T cell receptor beta chains follows, all from one sample in a study of blood T cells in healthy people across ages. TCRdb re-called the 5' RACE reads with MiXCR, one entry per CDR3 protein. The profile shows roughly 650,000 distinct CDR3 sequences, approximately 31% of them singletons. Source material: blood. These receptor sequences come from a woman at least 80 years old in good health. Each CDR3 is given with its conserved first and last residue. The D gene is left open where the match is weak. Clone sizes are given selectively: once, few, many, or a class where the clone is expanded.

J gene,V gene,D gene,clone size,CDR3 DNA,CDR3 protein
TRBJ1-2,TRBV4-1,TRBD1,many,TGCGCCAGCAGCCAACCTGGACAGGGAGGGGATGGCTACACCTTC,CASSQPGQGGDGYTF
TRBJ2-7,TRBV7-3,TRBD1,.,TGTGCCAGCAGCTCTCGGATTTCGGGACAGGGAGTTTCCTACGAGCAGTACTTC,CASSSRISGQGVSYEQYF
TRBJ2-3,TRBV7-9,TRBD2,many,TGTGCCAGCACACTAGCGGGGGCCAGCACAGATACGCAGTATTTT,CASTLAGASTDTQYF
TRBJ2-7,TRBV7-9,.,many,TGTGCCAGCAGCTCATCCGGGACACCCGATTCCTACGAGCAGTACTTC,CASSSSGTPDSYEQYF
TRBJ2-7,TRBV3-1,TRBD1,.,TGTGCCAGCAGCCAAGTGCCCGGACAGGCAGGATCCTGCGAGCAGTACTTC,CASSQVPGQAGSCEQYF
TRBJ2-5,TRBV5-6,.,.,TGTGCCAGCAGCTTTAGAACCTGGGCGACAGGAAAAGAGACCCAGTACTTC,CASSFRTWATGKETQYF
TRBJ2-5,TRBV20-1,TRBD2,many,TGCAGTGCTCCGACTAGCGGGGGGTCGGAGACCCAGTACTTC,CSAPTSGGSETQYF
TRBJ2-3,TRBV11-1,TRBD2,many,TGTGCCAGCAGCCTCCTAGCGGGGGAAAACACAGATACGCAGTATTTT,CASSLLAGENTDTQYF
TRBJ2-7,TRBV7-2,.,once,TGTGCCAGCAGCTCCTTTAGCCCCTACGAGCAGTACTTC,CASSSFSPYEQYF
TRBJ2-7,TRBV6-2/TRBV6-3,.,.,TGTGCCAGCAGTCAGGGAACCATCTACGAGCAGTACTTC,CASSQGTIYEQYF
TRBJ2-1,TRBV29-1,.,.,TGCAGCGTTGGGGCGGACAATGAGCAGTTCTTC,CSVGADNEQFF
TRBJ1-4,TRBV5-6,TRBD1,.,TGTGCCAGCAGCTTGGGCGTCAGGGGGCTTGAAAAACGGTTTTTT,CASSLGVRGLEKRFF
TRBJ2-4,TRBV29-1,.,many,TGCAGCGTGGGGTCATCCCTATATAACATTCAGTACTTC,CSVGSSLYNIQYF
TRBJ2-7,TRBV7-9,TRBD1,.,TGTGCCAGCACCCAGGCGGGGGACAGGGCCTACGAGCAGTACTTC,CASTQAGDRAYEQYF
TRBJ1-2,TRBV19,.,.,TGTGCCAGCGGTCGAAACGTTTATGGCTACACCTTC,CASGRNVYGYTF
TRBJ2-7,TRBV29-1,TRBD2,.,TGCAGCGTCTCAAGACTAGCGGGGGTGTACGAGCAGTACTTC,CSVSRLAGVYEQYF
TRBJ1-2,TRBV30,.,.,TGTGCCTGGAGTGTAATAGGGAGGAACTATGGCTACACCTTC,CAWSVIGRNYGYTF
TRBJ2-7,TRBV30,.,.,TGTGCCTGGAGTGTAACTACCTACGAGCAGTACTTC,CAWSVTTYEQYF
TRBJ2-3,TRBV2,TRBD2,many,TGTGCCAGCAGCTACCTACCTAGCGGTGGGGATACGCAGTATTTT,CASSYLPSGGDTQYF
TRBJ1-4,TRBV9,.,.,TGTGCCAGCAGCCCCCGGGCGGGAGGGGCCGGTGAGGAAAAACTGTTTTTT,CASSPRAGGAGEEKLFF
TRBJ1-5,TRBV5-5,.,few,TGTGCCAGCAGCTTGTCATGGGACGGTAATCAGCCCCAGCATTTT,CASSLSWDGNQPQHF
TRBJ2-6,TRBV4-3,TRBD1,.,TGCGCCAGCAGCCAAGACAGGGGGCTCGGGGCCAACGTCCTGACTTTC,CASSQDRGLGANVLTF
TRBJ2-1,TRBV19,.,.,TGTGCCAGTAGTCCCCTCTTCGATAGCTCCTACAATGAGCAGTTCTTC,CASSPLFDSSYNEQFF
TRBJ1-1,TRBV20-1,.,many,TGCAGTGCTAATGGGGGGAACACTGAAGCTTTCTTT,CSANGGNTEAFF
TRBJ2-1,TRBV2,.,many,TGTGCCAGCAAGGTGAATGAGCAGTTCTTC,CASKVNEQFF
TRBJ2-1,TRBV6-2/TRBV6-3,TRBD2,many,TGTGCCAGCAGTCTCCAGCGGGGGGGCCGTTCTGAGCAGTTCTTC,CASSLQRGGRSEQFF
TRBJ1-2,TRBV7-2,.,.,TGTGCCGGCAGCTTACTTCCGGGCAAGGGGCCCTATGGCTACACCTTC,CAGSLLPGKGPYGYTF
TRBJ1-6,TRBV7-9,.,many,TGTGCCAGCAGCTTAACATCGAATTCACCCCTCCACTTT,CASSLTSNSPLHF
TRBJ2-2,TRBV12-3/TRBV12-4,TRBD1,few,TGTGCCAGCAGAGCTACAGGGGACGCCGGGGAGCTGTTTTTT,CASRATGDAGELFF
TRBJ2-1,TRBV5-1,.,.,TGCGCCAGCAGCTCGGGGTGGGACTCCTACAATGAGCAGTTCTTC,CASSSGWDSYNEQFF
TRBJ1-2,TRBV29-1,.,.,TGCAGCGTTGGGGACGATTACATAAGTGGCTACACCTTC,CSVGDDYISGYTF
TRBJ1-4,TRBV6-6,TRBD1,.,TGTGCCAGCAGTTCCCGGACGGCCAGGGGGGAAAAACTGTTTTTT,CASSSRTARGEKLFF
TRBJ1-2,TRBV24-1,TRBD1,many,TGTGCCACCAGTGATTCGGGACAGTCTTCTAACTATGGCTACACCTTC,CATSDSGQSSNYGYTF
TRBJ2-7,TRBV20-1,.,.,TGCAGTGCTAGAAGAGGACTGGCGGAGACCTACGAGCAGTACTTC,CSARRGLAETYEQYF
TRBJ2-1,TRBV19,.,many,TGTGCCAGTAGTAGCCGGACAGGAGGGATCTACAATGAGCAGTTCTTC,CASSSRTGGIYNEQFF
TRBJ2-7,TRBV2,.,many,TGTGCCAGCAGTGAGCAGGCGGCCACGGCCTACGAGCAGTACTTC,CASSEQAATAYEQYF
TRBJ2-7,TRBV20-1,.,.,TGCAGTGCTAGAGATTTCCAGGGTATCGACGAGCAGTACTTC,CSARDFQGIDEQYF
TRBJ1-6,TRBV18,.,.,TGTGCCAGCTCACTTAACGTCGGGTTGCTATCACCCCGCCACTTT,CASSLNVGLLSPRHF